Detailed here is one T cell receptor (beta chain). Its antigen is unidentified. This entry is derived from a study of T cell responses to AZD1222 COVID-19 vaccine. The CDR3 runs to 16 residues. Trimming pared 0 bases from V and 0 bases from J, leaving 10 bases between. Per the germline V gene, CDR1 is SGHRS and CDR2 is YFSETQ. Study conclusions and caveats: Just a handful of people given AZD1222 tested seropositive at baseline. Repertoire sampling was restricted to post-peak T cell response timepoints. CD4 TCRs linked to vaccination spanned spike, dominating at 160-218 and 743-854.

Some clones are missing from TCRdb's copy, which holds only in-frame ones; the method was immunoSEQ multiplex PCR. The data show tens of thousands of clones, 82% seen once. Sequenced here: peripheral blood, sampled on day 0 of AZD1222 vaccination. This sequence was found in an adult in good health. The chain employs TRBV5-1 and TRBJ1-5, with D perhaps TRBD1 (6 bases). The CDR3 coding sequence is TGCGCCAGCAGCTTGGGCGGGACAACTAGCAATCAGCCCCAGCATTTT. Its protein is CASSLGGTTSNQPQHF.